A single sample is the source of the 9 T cell receptor beta chains below, sequenced in a study of blood T cell repertoires in COVID-19. Clones were sequenced by immunoSEQ multiplex PCR, and TCRdb holds only the in-frame ones, with some missing. The sample contains over 150,000 clones, around 82% of which appear only once. Sequenced: peripheral blood. The receptor source for this set is a man between 18 and 29 years old with active or convalescent COVID-19.

The rearrangement joins TRBV7-3 to TRBJ2-1; 8 bases line up with TRBD2. Germline lookup yields CDR1 SGHTA and CDR2 FQGTGA. The CDR3 covers 15 residues. The junction had 6 bases not matched to a gene; V was cut back by 5 bases and J by 3 bases. The CDR3 sequence is CASSPAGGIYNEQFF. CDR3 nucleotide sequence: TGTGCCAGCAGCCCCGCGGGAGGCATCTACAATGAGCAGTTCTTC.

The chain links TRBV14 to TRBJ2-7, with a weak D call TRBD1 (5 bases). Germline loops: CDR1 SGHDN, CDR2 FVKESK. The ends were cut back, 1 base at V and 2 bases at J, with 18 bases in the middle. The CDR3 spans 17 residues. The chain's CDR3 is CASSQGVGQGITYEQYF. The CDR3 DNA follows: TGTGCCAGCAGCCAAGGAGTGGGGCAGGGAATTACCTACGAGCAGTACTTC.

This chain joins TRBV5-1 and TRBJ2-1, with 9 nucleotides matching TRBD1. The CDR3 consists of 15 residues. Unmatched junction bases numbered 2, after V lost 0 bases and J lost 4 bases. Per the germline V gene, CDR1 is SGHRS and CDR2 is YFSETQ. CDR3 in DNA: TGCGCCAGCAGCTTGGGTGGGACAGGGTACAATGAGCAGTTCTTC. This encodes CASSLGGTGYNEQFF.

The chain has TRBV7-3 and TRBJ2-3, with unresolved D. The germline V and J ends were trimmed by 5 bases and 2 bases, with 5 bases remaining between them. Germline values: CDR1 SGHTA, CDR2 FQGTGA. The CDR3 length is 12 residues. The CDR3 sequence: CASSPDTDTQYF. The CDR3 region has the DNA TGTGCCAGCAGCCCAGACACAGATACGCAGTATTTT.

The rearrangement joins TRBV2 to TRBJ2-5, with D possibly matching TRBD1 (6 bases). Germline lookup yields CDR1 SNHLY and CDR2 FYNNEI. This CDR3 is built from 16 residues. Trimming stripped 5 bases from V and 6 bases from J, with 22 bases between. This chain's CDR3 is CASSSTGSKNRKTQYF. CDR3 bases: TGTGCCAGCAGTAGTACAGGGAGTAAGAATAGGAAGACCCAGTACTTC.

V is TRBV4-2 and J is TRBJ1-4, with D perhaps matching TRBD1 (6 bases). V gave up 1 base and J gave up 5 bases, with 8 bases separating them. Germline V gene lookup returns CDR1 LGHNA and CDR2 YNFKEQ. The CDR3 totals 14 residues. CDR3 coding DNA: TGTGCCAGCAGCCAAGGGACAGTAAATGAAAAACTGTTTTTT. Translation gives CASSQGTVNEKLFF.

The rearrangement uses TRBV28 and TRBJ2-5, with D perhaps TRBD1 (5 bases). This CDR3 region has 15 residues. Germline V CDR1 and CDR2: MDHEN, SYDVKM. The ends were cut back, 6 bases at V and 4 bases at J, with 18 bases in the middle. The CDR3 sequence is CASRLPQGGLETQYF. CDR3 coding DNA: TGTGCCAGCAGACTACCCCAGGGCGGTTTAGAGACCCAGTACTTC.

The chain recombines TRBV4-2 with TRBJ1-1; D not resolved. CDR1 LGHNA and CDR2 YNFKEQ come from the germline V gene. V gave up 2 bases and J gave up 3 bases, with 10 bases separating them. This CDR3 has 14 amino acids. In DNA, the CDR3 is TGTGCCAGCAGCCAATCGTCACAGTACACTGAAGCTTTCTTT. As protein: CASSQSSQYTEAFF.

This clone appeared a few times. The chain uses TRBV30 and TRBJ1-5, with 7 bases fitting TRBD1. The CDR3 covers 13 residues. The germline gives CDR1 GTSNPN, CDR2 SVGIG (reference sequence). The ends lost 2 bases at V and 5 bases at J; junction bases unmatched: 3. The CDR3 DNA sequence: TGTGCCTGGAGTAACAGGGGTGATCAGCCCCAGCATTTT. It codes for CAWSNRGDQPQHF.